Listed here are 31 T cell receptor beta chains from one sample, sequenced in a study of shared clonotypes between healthy human individuals. Generated by immunoSEQ multiplex PCR, the TCRdb table keeps only in-frame clones and is missing some. The sample has about 700,000 clones; just over 90% are singletons. CD8 cells regarded as naive lacked CD45RO, were positively chosen for CCR7, and omitted terminally differentiated effector memory CD45RA+ cells. Sequencing was done on a sample of naive CD8+ T cells sorted from blood. The receptors come from a man aged 25-45 years in good health.

The V and J genes are TRBV5-6 and TRBJ2-7; TRBD1 matches at 11 bases. This CDR3 has 14 amino acids. CDR1 is SGHDT and CDR2 is YYEEEE in the germline V gene. Trimming removed 3 bases from V and 3 bases from J; junction bases left unmatched: 2. The CDR3 DNA reads as TGTGCCAGCAGCTGGGGACAGGGGGTCTACGAGCAGTACTTC. Translated, it gives CASSWGQGVYEQYF.

The chain couples TRBV15 to TRBJ1-2; unclear D gene. Germline V gene lookup returns CDR1 LNHNV and CDR2 YYDKDF (reference sequence). V gave up 2 bases and J gave up 0 bases, with 1 base separating them. The length of the CDR3 is 12 residues. The CDR3: CATSRTNYGYTF. CDR3 in DNA: TGTGCCACCAGCAGAACTAACTATGGCTACACCTTC. Based on the CDR3 plus reference TRBV15 and TRBJ1-2, the full variable domain is DAMVIQNPRYQVTQFGKPVTLSCSQTLNHNVMYWYQQKSSQAPKLLFHYYDKDFNNEADTPDNFQSRRPNTSFCFLDIRSPGLGDTAMYLCATSRTNYGYTFGSGTRLTVV.

V and J are TRBV28 and TRBJ1-5; D gene unclear. Germline CDR1 reads MDHEN; CDR2 reads SYDVKM. The CDR3 contains 15 residues. V lost 1 base and J lost 4, with 11 bases in between. Here the CDR3 DNA reads TGTGCCAGCAGTTTATACAGTGACGGTAATCAGCCCCAGCATTTT. Translating it yields CASSLYSDGNQPQHF.

This clone was observed once. The rearrangement joins TRBV5-1 to TRBJ2-1, with 10 bases lining up with TRBD1. Germline V lookup: CDR1 SGHRS, CDR2 YFSETQ. The CDR3 consists of 13 residues. V trimming: 4 bases; J trimming: 8 bases; junction bases outside the gene matches: 3. Written as DNA, the CDR3 is TGCGCCAGCAGCGGCGGGACAGGGGATGAGCAGTTCTTC. It yields the protein CASSGGTGDEQFF.

With respect to this clone: The same CDR3 arises from other DNA sequences in this sample as well. Here the CDR3 reads CASRPGQAYEQYF. In DNA form, the CDR3 reads TGTGCCAGCAGGCCGGGACAGGCTTACGAGCAGTACTTC. This chain links TRBV6-5 with TRBJ2-7; 8 bases agree with TRBD1. The CDR3 extends over 13 amino acids. Trimming removed 6 bases from V and 4 bases from J; junction bases left unmatched: 5. Germline CDR1 and CDR2: MNHEY and SVGAGI.

The chain couples TRBV9 to TRBJ2-7; D possibly corresponds to TRBD2 (6 bases). V was clipped by 7 bases and J by 7 bases, with 18 bases between them. Per the germline V gene, CDR1 is SGDLS and CDR2 is YYNGEE. The CDR3 contains 13 residues. The CDR3 DNA reads TGTGCCAGCGGAGGAACGGGAGAGGGGGAGCAGTACTTC. This gives the protein CASGGTGEGEQYF.

The chain employs TRBV19 and TRBJ2-1, with a tentative D call TRBD2 (6 bases). With 3 bases removed from V and 5 bases from J, the gap between germline ends came to 23 bases. Germline CDR1 and CDR2: LNHDA and SQIVND (reference sequence). This CDR3 has 18 residues. The CDR3 nucleotides read TGTGCCAGTAGTATTACTCCCCAGCTAGGGACTCTCAACAATGAGCAGTTCTTC. This translates into CASSITPQLGTLNNEQFF. The variable domain in full, with the rest retrieved from reference TRBV19 and TRBJ2-1, is DGGITQSPKYLFRKEGQNVTLSCEQNLNHDAMYWYRQDPGQGLRLIYYSQIVNDFQKGDIAEGYSVSREKKESFPLTVTSAQKNPTAFYLCASSITPQLGTLNNEQFFGPGTRLTVL.

This chain connects TRBV18 to TRBJ2-1, with D perhaps assigned TRBD1 or TRBD2 (5 bases each). CDR3 size: 13 residues. Germline CDR1 and CDR2: KGHSH and LQKENI. V lost 0 bases, J lost 8 bases, and 8 bases lay in between. CDR3 sequence reads: CASSPPGRDEQFF. For the CDR3, the DNA is TGTGCCAGCTCACCACCGGGACGGGATGAGCAGTTCTTC.

The chain links TRBV7-6 to TRBJ2-1; TRBD2 matches at 12 bases. The junction had 9 bases not matched to a gene; V was cut back by 5 bases and J by 10 bases. CDR3 length: 15 residues. Germline lookup yields CDR1 SGHVS and CDR2 FNYEAQ. The CDR3 protein is CASSLGLAGPGEQFF. The CDR3 region has the DNA TGTGCCAGCAGCCTCGGACTAGCGGGACCCGGGGAGCAGTTCTTC.

The V call is TRBV7-2, the J call TRBJ1-1; D gene uncertain. V lost 3 bases, J lost 2 bases, and 7 bases lay in between. The V gene's germline CDR1 is SGHTA and CDR2 FQGNSA. This CDR3 is built from 13 residues. The chain's CDR3 is CASSLSANTEAFF. CDR3 sequence (DNA): TGTGCCAGCAGCTTGTCGGCAAACACTGAAGCTTTCTTT. Full variable domain (rest looked up from reference TRBV7-2 and TRBJ1-1): GAGVSQSPSNKVTEKGKDVELRCDPISGHTALYWYRQSLGQGLEFLIYFQGNSAPDKSGLPSDRFSAERTGGSVSTLTIQRTQQEDSAVYLCASSLSANTEAFFGQGTRLTVV.

The chain couples TRBV6-5 to TRBJ2-3; 10 nucleotides align to TRBD2. The CDR3 is 16 amino acids. Germline V lookup: CDR1 MNHEY, CDR2 SVGAGI. With V trimmed by 1 base and J by 2 bases, 3 bases remained unmatched. In DNA, the CDR3 is TGTGCCAGCAGTTACTGGCTAGCGGGGGACACAGATACGCAGTATTTT. Its protein product is CASSYWLAGDTDTQYF.

The genes are TRBV7-9 and TRBJ2-3; 9 nucleotides align to TRBD2. Germline CDR1 and CDR2: SEHNR and FQNEAQ (reference sequence). The CDR3 is 15 residues long. With V trimmed by 7 bases and J by 1 base, 6 bases remained unmatched. Here the CDR3 reads CASTVAGEGTDTQYF. The DNA of the CDR3 is TGTGCCAGCACCGTAGCGGGAGAGGGCACAGATACGCAGTATTTT. The entire variable domain, with the rest obtained from reference TRBV7-9 and TRBJ2-3, is as follows: DTGVSQNPRHKITKRGQNVTFRCDPISEHNRLYWYRQTLGQGPEFLTYFQNEAQLEKSRLLSDRFSAERPKGSFSTLEIQRTEQGDSAMYLCASTVAGEGTDTQYFGPGTRLTVL.

J is TRBJ1-1 and V is TRBV6-4; D perhaps matches TRBD1 (6 bases). The CDR3 is made up of 14 amino acids. Germline values: CDR1 MRHNA, CDR2 SNTAGT. V was shortened by 7 bases and J by 3 bases, with 15 bases between the two germline ends. The CDR3 bases are TGTGCCAGCATCCTGACAGGTAAGGACACTGAAGCTTTCTTT. Translation gives CASILTGKDTEAFF.

This sequence joins TRBV7-8 and TRBJ1-4; D call uncertain. The V gene lost 5 bases and the J gene lost 6 bases, with 16 bases spanning the gap. This CDR3 contains 15 residues. The germline gives CDR1 SGHVS, CDR2 FQNEAQ. For the CDR3, the DNA is TGTGCCAGCAGCGTCCTGGAGACGGGCGATGAAAAACTGTTTTTT. This codes for CASSVLETGDEKLFF.

The V gene is TRBV6-6, the J gene TRBJ2-1; perhaps TRBD2 as D (6 bases). The V end was cut by 4 bases, the J end by 1 base, with 8 bases between. Looked up from germline, CDR1 is MNHNY and CDR2 is SVGAGI (reference sequence). CDR3 length equals 14 residues. The CDR3 DNA reads TGTGCCAGCAGTTTTCGGGAGTCCTACAATGAGCAGTTCTTC. This sequence encodes CASSFRESYNEQFF.

This clone has just one count. This rearrangement joins TRBV7-9 to TRBJ2-7; TRBD2 agrees at 10 bases. The CDR3 totals 19 residues. With V trimmed by 5 bases and J by 0 bases, 16 bases remained unmatched. The germline gives CDR1 SEHNR, CDR2 FQNEAQ (reference sequence). The CDR3 DNA sequence: TGTGCCAGCAGCCCCAGAGGAAGCGGGAGGGAAGATAGCTCCTACGAGCAGTACTTC. This sequence encodes CASSPRGSGREDSSYEQYF.

The chain combines TRBV28 with TRBJ2-1; 11 nucleotides agree with TRBD2. Per the germline V gene, CDR1 is MDHEN and CDR2 is SYDVKM. The CDR3 is made up of 16 amino acids. Losses at the gene ends were 2 bases for V and 9 bases for J; bases not matched to a gene: 9. This chain's CDR3 is CASSLPPLAGGVEQFF. The CDR3 DNA is TGTGCCAGCAGTTTACCTCCCCTAGCGGGAGGCGTTGAGCAGTTCTTC.

CDR3 nucleotides: TGTGCCAGCAGCCACTTGGCTAATGAGCAGTTCTTC. The encoded protein is CASSHLANEQFF. The chain combines TRBV5-6 with TRBJ2-1; D uncertain. This CDR3 has 12 residues. Trimming pared 4 bases from V and 7 bases from J, leaving 9 bases between. The germline gives CDR1 SGHDT, CDR2 YYEEEE. Full variable domain (outside the CDR3, taken from reference TRBV5-6 and TRBJ2-1): DAGVTQSPTHLIKTRGQQVTLRCSPKSGHDTVSWYQQALGQGPQFIFQYYEEEERQRGNFPDRFSGHQFPNYSSELNVNALLLGDSALYLCASSHLANEQFFGPGTRLTVL.

V gene TRBV29-1 combines with J gene TRBJ1-4; D gene unclear. The CDR3 runs 13 residues. Germline loops: CDR1 SQVTM, CDR2 ANQGSEA. V lost 7 bases and J 4 bases, leaving 13 bases between the germline ends. The CDR3: CSGRRADNEKLFF. CDR3 coding DNA: TGCAGCGGCCGGCGAGCCGATAATGAAAAACTGTTTTTT.

The chain has TRBV9 and TRBJ2-7; D unclear. The CDR3 is 13 amino acids. Trimming cost V 0 bases and J 5 bases, with 9 bases left between them. Germline CDR1 reads SGDLS; CDR2 reads YYNGEE. In DNA form, the CDR3 reads TGTGCCAGCAGCGTAGGCCAAGCTAACGAGCAGTACTTC. This sequence encodes CASSVGQANEQYF.

The chain joins TRBV27 to TRBJ2-1; D ambiguous. The CDR3 is 13 residues long. V was cut by 4 bases and J by 3 bases, with 7 bases left in between. Germline assignment: CDR1 MNHEY and CDR2 SMNVEV (reference sequence). CDR3 bases: TGTGCCAGCAGTTCCCTCAGCTACAATGAGCAGTTCTTC. Translating gives CASSSLSYNEQFF.

The chain couples TRBV13 to TRBJ2-3; 10 bases align to TRBD1. CDR1 is PRHDT and CDR2 is FYEKMQ in the germline V gene (reference sequence). Trimming cost V 5 bases and J 4 bases; bases outside gene matches: 9. The CDR3 length is 16 residues. CDR3 in amino acids: CASSTRDRGNADTQYF. As DNA, the CDR3 is TGTGCCAGCAGCACCCGGGACAGGGGAAACGCAGATACGCAGTATTTT.

V is TRBV7-9 and J is TRBJ2-7, with a possible D match to TRBD1 (5 bases). The germline gives CDR1 SEHNR, CDR2 FQNEAQ (reference sequence). Trimming took 3 bases from V and 2 from J, leaving 8 bases between them. This CDR3 spans 13 amino acids. CDR3 in amino acids: CASSFRAAYEQYF. Here the CDR3 DNA reads TGTGCCAGCAGCTTCAGGGCCGCCTACGAGCAGTACTTC.

The chain links TRBV7-6 to TRBJ1-2; tentative D call: TRBD1 (6 bases). Germline V gene data show CDR1 as SGHVS and CDR2 as FNYEAQ. The CDR3 totals 15 residues. The V gene lost 0 bases and the J gene lost 8 bases, with 16 bases spanning the gap. CDR3 sequence reads: CASSLAAGASRGYTF. CDR3 nucleotide sequence: TGTGCCAGCAGCTTAGCCGCAGGGGCGTCACGGGGCTACACCTTC.

The chain links TRBV30 to TRBJ2-1; 11 bases line up with TRBD2. CDR1 is GTSNPN, CDR2 SVGIG, per germline (reference sequence). Losses at the gene ends were 0 bases for V and 3 bases for J; bases not matched to a gene: 10. The CDR3 contains 18 residues. The CDR3 sequence: CAWSVLSGGLADYNEQFF. The CDR3 DNA reads as TGTGCCTGGAGTGTATTATCGGGGGGACTAGCGGACTACAATGAGCAGTTCTTC.

The chain is built from TRBV6-6 and TRBJ1-5; D uncertain. Between the trimmed V and J ends, which lost 6 bases and 0 bases, there was a span of 6 bases. CDR3 size: 13 residues. CDR1 is MNHNY, CDR2 SVGAGI, per germline (reference sequence). This CDR3 is CASSPNSNQPQHF. DNA for the CDR3: TGTGCCAGCAGCCCCAATAGCAATCAGCCCCAGCATTTT.

The CDR3 DNA reads as TGCGCCAGCAGCCAAGATCGAACAGGGCGTCCTGGCTACACCTTC. Translating gives CASSQDRTGRPGYTF. This sequence joins TRBV4-3 and TRBJ1-2; TRBD1 is a possible D gene (6 bases). This CDR3 has 15 amino acids. Trimming removed 0 bases at V and 7 bases at J, with 15 bases between. In germline, CDR1 is LGHNA, CDR2 YSLEER.

CDR3 coding DNA: TGTGCCAGCAGTTACTCGGCAGGCCTCCTCTCCTACGAGCAGTACTTC. It codes for CASSYSAGLLSYEQYF. The chain links TRBV6-5 to TRBJ2-7; D is uncertain. Trimming took 0 bases from V and 0 from J, leaving 12 bases between them. Germline values: CDR1 MNHEY, CDR2 SVGAGI. The CDR3 spans 16 residues.

Worth noting for this clone: Other DNA sequences in the same sample also yield this CDR3. This chain links TRBV9 with TRBJ1-1; no clear D. This CDR3 is 12 amino acids long. CDR1 is SGDLS and CDR2 is YYNGEE in the germline V gene. V was cut by 0 bases and J by 5 bases, with 5 bases left in between. The CDR3: CASSVGGTEAFF. CDR3 coding DNA: TGTGCCAGCAGCGTAGGGGGAACTGAAGCTTTCTTT.

The chain recombines TRBV7-2 with TRBJ2-7, with a tentative D call TRBD1 (5 bases). V was shortened by 0 bases and J by 7 bases, with 13 bases between the two germline ends. The CDR3 is 14 residues long. In germline, CDR1 is SGHTA, CDR2 FQGNSA. CDR3 in amino acids: CASSLAGPVWEQYF. The DNA for the CDR3 is TGTGCCAGCAGCTTAGCGGGGCCAGTCTGGGAGCAGTACTTC.

CDR3 bases: TGCGCCAGCAGTCCCCGCCTGGGGACTAGAGGTTACTACGAGCAGTACTTC. Protein sequence: CASSPRLGTRGYYEQYF. This chain links TRBV23-1 with TRBJ2-7, with 8 positions matching TRBD2. TRBV23-1 belongs to the ORF category, with a function that is uncertain. This CDR3 region has 17 residues. Losses at the gene ends were 4 bases for V and 3 bases for J; bases not matched to a gene: 14.